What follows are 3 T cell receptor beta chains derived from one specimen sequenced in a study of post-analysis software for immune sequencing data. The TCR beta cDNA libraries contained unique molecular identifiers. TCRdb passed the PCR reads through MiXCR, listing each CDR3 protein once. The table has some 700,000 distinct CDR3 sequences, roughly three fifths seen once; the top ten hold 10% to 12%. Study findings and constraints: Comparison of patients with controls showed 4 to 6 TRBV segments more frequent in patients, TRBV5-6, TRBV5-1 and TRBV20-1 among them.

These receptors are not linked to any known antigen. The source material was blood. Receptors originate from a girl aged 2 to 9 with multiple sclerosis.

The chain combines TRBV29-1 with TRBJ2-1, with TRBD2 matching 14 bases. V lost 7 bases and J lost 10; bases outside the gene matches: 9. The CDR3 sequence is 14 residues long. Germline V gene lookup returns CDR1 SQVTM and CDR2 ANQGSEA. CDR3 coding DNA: TGCAGCGCCCCGACTAGCGGGAGGGTAGGCGAGCAGTTCTTC. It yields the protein CSAPTSGRVGEQFF.

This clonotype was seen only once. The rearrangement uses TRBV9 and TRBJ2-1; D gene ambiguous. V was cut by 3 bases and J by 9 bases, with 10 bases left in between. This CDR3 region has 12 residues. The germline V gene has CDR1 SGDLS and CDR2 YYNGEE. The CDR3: CASSASRSEQFF. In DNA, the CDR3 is TGTGCCAGCAGCGCCAGCAGGAGTGAGCAGTTCTTC.

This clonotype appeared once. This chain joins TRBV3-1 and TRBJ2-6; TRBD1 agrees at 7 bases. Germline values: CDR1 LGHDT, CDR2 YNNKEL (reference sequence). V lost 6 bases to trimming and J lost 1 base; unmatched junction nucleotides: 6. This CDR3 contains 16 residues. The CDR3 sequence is CASSHAGGSGANVLTF. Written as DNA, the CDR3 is TGTGCCAGCAGTCACGCAGGGGGTTCTGGGGCCAACGTCCTGACTTTC. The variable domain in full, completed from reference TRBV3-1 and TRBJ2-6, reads DTAVSQTPKYLVTQMGNDKSIKCEQNLGHDTMYWYKQDSKKFLKIMFSYNNKELIINETVPNRFSPKSPDKAHLNLHINSLELGDSAVYFCASSHAGGSGANVLTFGAGSRLTVL.